This T cell receptor beta chain was obtained from a study of control samples from healthy donors and cancer patients. The CDR3 loop spans 14 amino acids. Germline V gene data show CDR1 as SGHRS and CDR2 as YFSETQ. Trimming cost V 1 base and J 3 bases, with 10 bases left between them. TCRdb's table, derived via immunoSEQ multiplex PCR, lists solely in-frame clones and lacks some. The sample yields 120,000 or so clones, around 87% seen once. Specimen: blood. The gene calls are TRBV5-1 and TRBJ1-2; tentative D call: TRBD1 (6 bases). The receptor comes from a man between 60 and 70 years old in good health. CDR3: CASSLRGGDYGYTF. The CDR3 DNA sequence: TGCGCCAGCAGCTTGAGGGGGGGCGACTATGGCTACACCTTC.